This T cell receptor (beta chain) originates from a study of blood T cell repertoires in COVID-19. Study in general: Acute and convalescent COVID-19 samples came from the United States, Italy and Spain. Sample material is recorded as cDNA or gDNA derived from T cells, B-cell-depleted T cells, or PBMCs.

Per the germline V gene, CDR1 is SGHDN and CDR2 is FVKESK. The CDR3 runs 14 residues. V gave up 1 base and J gave up 4 bases, with 10 bases separating them. Original processing methods: Counts of nucleated cells, estimated from reference gene primer amplification, were obtained. Generated by immunoSEQ multiplex PCR, the TCRdb table keeps only in-frame clones and is missing some. The V and J calls and clone size were taken over from that table, and D and trimming were inferred from the DNA. The repertoire has 93,000 or so clones, almost 90% of them found once; the top ten carry about 3.2%. The gene calls are TRBV14 and TRBJ1-2; D is unclear. This clonotype was sampled from a human donor in a cohort sampled during active COVID-19. What was sequenced was peripheral blood. CDR3 region: CASSQVPEFYGYTF. CDR3 DNA: TGTGCCAGCAGCCAAGTTCCGGAGTTCTATGGCTACACCTTC.